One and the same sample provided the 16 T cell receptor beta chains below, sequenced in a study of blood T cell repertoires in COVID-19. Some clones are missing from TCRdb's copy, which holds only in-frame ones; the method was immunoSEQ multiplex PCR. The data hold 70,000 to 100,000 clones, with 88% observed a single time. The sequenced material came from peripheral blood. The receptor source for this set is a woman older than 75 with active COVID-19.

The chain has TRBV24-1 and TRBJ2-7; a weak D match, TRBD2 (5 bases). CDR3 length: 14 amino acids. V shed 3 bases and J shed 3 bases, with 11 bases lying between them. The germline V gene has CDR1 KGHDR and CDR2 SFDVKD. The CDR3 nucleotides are TGTGCCACCAGTGATGGAGGCGCCGACTACGAGCAGTACTTC. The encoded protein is CATSDGGADYEQYF.

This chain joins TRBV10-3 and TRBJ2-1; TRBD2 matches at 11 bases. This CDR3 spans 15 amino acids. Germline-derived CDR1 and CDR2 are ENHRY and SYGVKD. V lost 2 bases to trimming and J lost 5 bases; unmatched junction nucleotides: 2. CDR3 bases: TGTGCCATCAGTGAGAGGGGACTAGCGGACAATGAGCAGTTCTTC. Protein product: CAISERGLADNEQFF.

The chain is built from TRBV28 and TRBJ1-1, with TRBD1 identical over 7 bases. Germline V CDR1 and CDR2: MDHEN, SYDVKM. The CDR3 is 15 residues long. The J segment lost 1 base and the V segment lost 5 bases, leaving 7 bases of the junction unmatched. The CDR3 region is CASSPPNRGNTEAFF. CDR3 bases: TGTGCCAGCAGTCCACCAAACAGGGGGAACACTGAAGCTTTCTTT.

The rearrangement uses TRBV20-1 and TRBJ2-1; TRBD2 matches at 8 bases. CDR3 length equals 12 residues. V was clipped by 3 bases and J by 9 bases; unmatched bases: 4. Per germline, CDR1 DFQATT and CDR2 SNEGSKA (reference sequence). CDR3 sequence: CSASGSGSEQFF. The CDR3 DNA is TGCAGTGCTAGTGGAAGCGGGAGTGAGCAGTTCTTC.

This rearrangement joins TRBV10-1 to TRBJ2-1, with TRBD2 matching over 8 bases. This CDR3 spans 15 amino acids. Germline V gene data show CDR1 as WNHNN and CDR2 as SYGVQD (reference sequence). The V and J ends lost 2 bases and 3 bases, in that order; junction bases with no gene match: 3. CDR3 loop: CASSEVLADYNEQFF. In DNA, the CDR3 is TGCGCCAGCAGTGAGGTACTAGCGGACTACAATGAGCAGTTCTTC.

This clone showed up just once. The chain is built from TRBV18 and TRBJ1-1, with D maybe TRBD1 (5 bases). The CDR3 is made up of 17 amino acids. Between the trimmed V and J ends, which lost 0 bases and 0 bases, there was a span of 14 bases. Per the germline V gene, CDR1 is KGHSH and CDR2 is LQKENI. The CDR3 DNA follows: TGTGCCAGCTCACCACCGGGCAGGGTCAGAATGAACACTGAAGCTTTCTTT. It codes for CASSPPGRVRMNTEAFF.

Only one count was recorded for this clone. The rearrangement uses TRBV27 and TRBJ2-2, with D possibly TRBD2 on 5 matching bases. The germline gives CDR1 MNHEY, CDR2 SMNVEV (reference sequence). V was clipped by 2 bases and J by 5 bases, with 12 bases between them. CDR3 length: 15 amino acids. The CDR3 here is CASSLTRMLTGELFF. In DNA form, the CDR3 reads TGTGCCAGCAGTTTAACTAGGATGTTAACCGGGGAGCTGTTTTTT.

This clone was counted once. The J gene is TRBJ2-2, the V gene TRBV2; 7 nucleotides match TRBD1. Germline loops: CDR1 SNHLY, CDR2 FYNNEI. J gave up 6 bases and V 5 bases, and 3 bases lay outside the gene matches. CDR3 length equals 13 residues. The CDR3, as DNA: TGTGCCAGCAGTCGACAGGGACCCGGGGAGCTGTTTTTT. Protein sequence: CASSRQGPGELFF.

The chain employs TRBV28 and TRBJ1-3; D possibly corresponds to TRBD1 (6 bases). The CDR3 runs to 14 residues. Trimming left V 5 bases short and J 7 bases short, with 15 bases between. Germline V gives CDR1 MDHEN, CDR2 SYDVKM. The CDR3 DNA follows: TGTGCCAGCAGTCCAAATAGTCAGGGGAACACCATATATTTT. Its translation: CASSPNSQGNTIYF.

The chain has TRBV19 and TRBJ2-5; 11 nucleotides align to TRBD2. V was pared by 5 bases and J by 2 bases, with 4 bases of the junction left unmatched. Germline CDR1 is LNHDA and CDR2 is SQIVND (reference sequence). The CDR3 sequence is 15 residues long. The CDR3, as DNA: TGTGCCAGTAGTTTCGCTAGCGGGAGGCAAGAGACCCAGTACTTC. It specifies CASSFASGRQETQYF.

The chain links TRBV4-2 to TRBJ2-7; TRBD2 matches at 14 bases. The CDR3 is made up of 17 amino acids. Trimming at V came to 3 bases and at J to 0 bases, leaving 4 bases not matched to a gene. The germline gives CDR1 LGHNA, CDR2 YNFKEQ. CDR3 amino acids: CASSQGGTSGSSYEQYF. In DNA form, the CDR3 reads TGTGCCAGCAGCCAGGGGGGGACTAGCGGGAGCTCCTACGAGCAGTACTTC.

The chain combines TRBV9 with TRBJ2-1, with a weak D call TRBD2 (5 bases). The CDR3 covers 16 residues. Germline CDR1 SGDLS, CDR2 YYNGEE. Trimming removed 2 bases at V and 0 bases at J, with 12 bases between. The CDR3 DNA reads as TGTGCCAGCAGCGTTGGGGAGTGGAGCTCCTACAATGAGCAGTTCTTC. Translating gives CASSVGEWSSYNEQFF.

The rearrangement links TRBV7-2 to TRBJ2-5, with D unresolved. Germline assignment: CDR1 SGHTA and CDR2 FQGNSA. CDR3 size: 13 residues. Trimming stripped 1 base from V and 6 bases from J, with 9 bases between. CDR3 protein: CASSLDVSQTQYF. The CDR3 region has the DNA TGTGCCAGCAGCTTAGATGTCAGTCAGACCCAGTACTTC. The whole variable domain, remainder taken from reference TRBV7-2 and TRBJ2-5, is GAGVSQSPSNKVTEKGKDVELRCDPISGHTALYWYRQSLGQGLEFLIYFQGNSAPDKSGLPSDRFSAERTGGSVSTLTIQRTQQEDSAVYLCASSLDVSQTQYFGPGTRLLVL.

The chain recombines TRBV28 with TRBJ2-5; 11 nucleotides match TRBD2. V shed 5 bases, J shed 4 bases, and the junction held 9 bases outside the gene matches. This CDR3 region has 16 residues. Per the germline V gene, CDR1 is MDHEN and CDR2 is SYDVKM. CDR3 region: CASSPGTSGRSETQYF. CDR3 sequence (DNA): TGTGCCAGCAGTCCCGGAACTAGCGGGAGATCAGAGACCCAGTACTTC.

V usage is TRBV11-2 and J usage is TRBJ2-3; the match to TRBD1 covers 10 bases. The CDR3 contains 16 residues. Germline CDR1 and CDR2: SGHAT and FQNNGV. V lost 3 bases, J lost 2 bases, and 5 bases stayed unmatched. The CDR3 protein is CASSLTGGLSTDTQYF. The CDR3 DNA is TGTGCCAGCAGCTTGACAGGGGGCCTCTCCACAGATACGCAGTATTTT.

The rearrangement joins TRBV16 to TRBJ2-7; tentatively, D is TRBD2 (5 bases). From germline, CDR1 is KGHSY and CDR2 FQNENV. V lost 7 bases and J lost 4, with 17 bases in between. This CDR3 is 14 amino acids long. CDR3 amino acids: CASIESHGVYEQYF. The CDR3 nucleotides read TGTGCCAGCATCGAGTCCCACGGGGTATACGAGCAGTACTTC.